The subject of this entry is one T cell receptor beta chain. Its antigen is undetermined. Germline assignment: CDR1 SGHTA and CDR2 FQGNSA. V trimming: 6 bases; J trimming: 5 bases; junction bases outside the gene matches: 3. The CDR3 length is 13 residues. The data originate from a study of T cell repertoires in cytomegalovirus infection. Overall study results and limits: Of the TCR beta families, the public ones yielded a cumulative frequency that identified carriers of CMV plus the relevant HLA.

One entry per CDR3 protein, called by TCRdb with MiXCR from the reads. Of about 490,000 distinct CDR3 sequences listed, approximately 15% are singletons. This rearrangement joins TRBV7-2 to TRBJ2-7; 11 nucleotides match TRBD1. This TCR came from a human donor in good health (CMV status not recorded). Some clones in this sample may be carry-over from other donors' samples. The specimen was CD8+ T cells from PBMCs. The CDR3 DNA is TGTGCCAGCAGGGACAGGGGGCTTCACGAGCAGTACTTC. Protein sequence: CASRDRGLHEQYF. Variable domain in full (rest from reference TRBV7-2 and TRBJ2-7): GAGVSQSPSNKVTEKGKDVELRCDPISGHTALYWYRQSLGQGLEFLIYFQGNSAPDKSGLPSDRFSAERTGGSVSTLTIQRTQQEDSAVYLCASRDRGLHEQYFGPGTRLTVT.